This is a list of T cell receptor beta chains from one sample in a study of type 1 regulatory T cells. These receptors' antigens are unknown. TCRdb recomputed calls from the reads with MiXCR, one row per CDR3 protein. The table has about 68,000 distinct CDR3 sequences, 63% seen once. What was sequenced was cultured T cells, either the whole culture or a sorted T cell fraction (not recorded which). Every receptor here comes from a human donor in good health. Each CDR3 is given with its conserved first and last residue. Fields, in order: J gene, V gene, D gene, clone size, CDR3 DNA, CDR3 protein. D genes are given only for firm matches. Clone size is not always given. Where it is, it says once, few, many or a class for expanded clones.

TRBJ2-2	TRBV6-5	TRBD2	NA	TGTGCCAGCAAAGTCTCCATAAGCGGGAGGTACGCCGGGGAGCTGTTTTTT	CASKVSISGRYAGELFF
TRBJ2-7	TRBV7-2	NA	NA	TGTGCCAGCAGCTCGAGGACAGTCCCGGGGGAGCAGTACTTC	CASSSRTVPGEQYF
TRBJ2-2	TRBV30	TRBD2	NA	TGTGCCTGGAAAGCGGGAACGAACACCGGGGAGCTGTTTTTT	CAWKAGTNTGELFF
TRBJ1-3	TRBV29-1	NA	NA	TGCAGCGTTGAAGAAGGGGGAATCTCTGGAAACACCATATATTTT	CSVEEGGISGNTIYF
TRBJ2-7	TRBV14	NA	NA	TGTGCCAGCAGCCAAGGACTAGTCCCCTACGAGCAGTACTTC	CASSQGLVPYEQYF
TRBJ1-3	TRBV29-1	NA	few	TGCAGCGCCGGGTTTTATGGAAACACCATATATTTT	CSAGFYGNTIYF
TRBJ2-2	TRBV7-9	NA	NA	TGTGCCGGCCCTCCGAAAATGACAGGGAGGCGAACCGGGGAGCTGTTTTTT	CAGPPKMTGRRTGELFF
TRBJ2-1	TRBV20-1	TRBD2	NA	TGCAGTGCTTTCACTAGCGGGAGGGCCAATGAGCAGTTCTTC	CSAFTSGRANEQFF
TRBJ1-3	TRBV4-1	NA	NA	TGCGCCAGCAGCCAGTTGACTCCGCTCTCTGGAAACACCATATATTTT	CASSQLTPLSGNTIYF
TRBJ2-2	TRBV5-1	TRBD1	NA	TGCGCCAGCAGCAGAGAGGGACAGTCCACCGGGGAGCTGTTTTTT	CASSREGQSTGELFF
TRBJ1-5	TRBV20-1	TRBD1	NA	TGCAGTGCCGGACAGGGGGCTGTGGCCAATCAGCCCCAGCATTTT	CSAGQGAVANQPQHF
TRBJ2-3	TRBV5-1	NA	NA	TGCGCCAGCAGCTTGGCACTAGCAACAGATACGCAGTATTTT	CASSLALATDTQYF
TRBJ2-1	TRBV18	TRBD2	few	TGTGCCAGCTCACCGCTTGGGACTATAGGCAATGAGCAGTTCTTC	CASSPLGTIGNEQFF
TRBJ1-1	TRBV13	NA	NA	TGTGCCAGCAGCTTAGGCCCCAGGCTGGGCACTGAAGCTTTCTTT	CASSLGPRLGTEAFF
TRBJ2-2	TRBV20-1	NA	NA	TGCAGTGCTAGAGATGGGACGAACACCGGGGAGCTGTTTTTT	CSARDGTNTGELFF
TRBJ1-1	TRBV6-2/TRBV6-3	NA	once	TGTGCCAGCAGACACGGATCAGGACAGCAACTTTTGAACACTGAAGCTTTCTTT	CASRHGSGQQLLNTEAFF
TRBJ2-1	TRBV24-1	TRBD2	few	TGTGCCACTACCCGAGGACTAGGGGACAATGAGCAGTTCTTC	CATTRGLGDNEQFF
TRBJ2-1	TRBV4-3	NA	NA	TGCGCCAGCAGCCAAGAAGGGGCCCTTAGGGGAGGGGGGGCCTACAATGAGCAGTTCTTC	CASSQEGALRGGGAYNEQFF
TRBJ2-1	TRBV20-1	NA	NA	TGCAGTGCTAGAGCGCGGACTGAGCAGTTCTTC	CSARARTEQFF
TRBJ2-7	TRBV12-3/TRBV12-4	TRBD2	NA	TGTGCCAGCAGTTTATCGCGGGAGGGTTACGAGCAGTACTTC	CASSLSREGYEQYF
TRBJ2-2	TRBV15	TRBD2	few	TGTGCCACCAGCAGAGATCTGGCGGGAGCCGGGGAGCTGTTTTTT	CATSRDLAGAGELFF
TRBJ1-2	TRBV23-1	NA	few	TGCGCCAGCAGTCAATCGTTCCAGGGACCGAGGAGTGACTACACCTTC	CASSQSFQGPRSDYTF
TRBJ1-5	TRBV29-1	NA	NA	TGCAGCGTTGGTGTTGGCAATCAGCCCCAGCATTTT	CSVGVGNQPQHF
TRBJ1-2	TRBV11-3	NA	NA	TGTGCCAGCAGCTCCCTCGAGGGGAACTATGGCTACACCTTC	CASSSLEGNYGYTF
TRBJ2-7	TRBV27	NA	NA	TGTGCCAGCACCTCGCTAGGACCAACCTACGAGCAGTACTTC	CASTSLGPTYEQYF
TRBJ1-5	TRBV19	NA	NA	TGTGCCAGTAGGCCGGGACTTCTTAATCAGCCCCAGCATTTT	CASRPGLLNQPQHF
TRBJ2-5	TRBV4-1	TRBD1	NA	TGCGCCAGCAGACGTTCGGGACAGCAAGAGACCCAGTACTTC	CASRRSGQQETQYF
TRBJ2-3	TRBV5-1	NA	NA	TGCGCCAGCAGCACCGAAGCAGATACGCAGTATTTT	CASSTEADTQYF
TRBJ1-3	TRBV5-1	NA	NA	TGCGCCAGCAGCTTGATGACAACCTCTGGAAACACCATATATTTT	CASSLMTTSGNTIYF
TRBJ2-1	TRBV7-8	NA	NA	TGTGCCAGCAGCTTAGAATCGGGCAGACGGGCACACAATGAGCAGTTCTTC	CASSLESGRRAHNEQFF
TRBJ1-5	TRBV4-3	NA	NA	TGCGCCAGCAGCCAAGATTTGGTAGATAGCAATCAGCCCCAGCATTTT	CASSQDLVDSNQPQHF
TRBJ2-2	TRBV12-3/TRBV12-4	NA	NA	TGTGCCAGCAGCGGACAGACGAACACCGGGGGGCTGTTTTTT	CASSGQTNTGGLFF
TRBJ1-3	TRBV6-5	NA	NA	TGTGCCAGCAGTTTGTTTGGGTGGCCGAGCAGTCTGTCCTCTGGAAACACCATATATTTT	CASSLFGWPSSLSSGNTIYF
TRBJ2-1	TRBV4-1	NA	NA	TGCGCCAGCAGCCAAGAGTATATGGTGAAGCAGTTCTTC	CASSQEYMVKQFF
TRBJ2-2	TRBV19	NA	NA	TGTGCCAGTAGTATACAGGGGTCCGGCGGGGAGCTGTTTTTT	CASSIQGSGGELFF
TRBJ2-5	TRBV18	TRBD1	NA	TGTGCCAGCTCACCTTCCGGGACAGTAGAGACCCAGTACTTC	CASSPSGTVETQYF
TRBJ2-3	TRBV18	TRBD1	few	TGTGCCACCACGACAGGGAAGGAAGATACGCAGTATTTT	CATTTGKEDTQYF
TRBJ2-1	TRBV24-1	NA	few	TGTGCCACCAGTGATTTGCCCGCGAATATCGCGAACTCCTACAATGAGCAGTTCTTC	CATSDLPANIANSYNEQFF
TRBJ2-7	TRBV20-1	NA	NA	TGCAGTGCTAGAGATGTAGTTGGGGTCGAGCAGTACTTC	CSARDVVGVEQYF
TRBJ2-7	TRBV4-1	NA	NA	TGCGCCAGCAGCCAAGCTCTGGGGATCCGCGAGCAGTACTTC	CASSQALGIREQYF
TRBJ1-1	TRBV6-6	NA	NA	TGTGCCAGCAGTACACAGATTCAGAACACTGAAGCTTTCTTT	CASSTQIQNTEAFF
TRBJ2-5	TRBV20-1	NA	few	TGCAGTGCTCTGGCAGGGGTCGAGACCCAGTACTTC	CSALAGVETQYF
TRBJ1-6	TRBV7-9	NA	NA	TGTGCCAGCAGCTTTGACAGGATTAATTCACCCCTCCACTTT	CASSFDRINSPLHF
TRBJ1-1	TRBV2	NA	NA	TGTGCCAGCAGACAGGAATCTAACACTGAAGCTTTCTTT	CASRQESNTEAFF
TRBJ1-2	TRBV4-2	NA	NA	TGTGCCAGCAGCCAAGTGATGGGGGAGGGCTACACCTTC	CASSQVMGEGYTF
TRBJ2-3	TRBV7-9	TRBD2	many	TGTGCCAGCAGCTTACGGGGTAGCGGGAGCGGACGACCCACAGATACGCAGTATTTT	CASSLRGSGSGRPTDTQYF
TRBJ1-2	TRBV29-1	NA	NA	TGCAGCGCGGCGCGGGGAGAGGGCTACACCTTC	CSAARGEGYTF
TRBJ1-5	TRBV19	NA	NA	TGTGCCAGTAGTATCCGGGGGGCAAGCAATCAGCCCCAGCATTTT	CASSIRGASNQPQHF
TRBJ2-7	TRBV2	TRBD2	NA	TGTGCCAGCAGTGAGACTAGCGGGAGGAGGTACGAGCAGTACTTC	CASSETSGRRYEQYF
TRBJ1-5	TRBV20-1	TRBD1	NA	TGCAGTGCTAGACTCCCCGGGACAGGCAATCAGCCCCAGCATTTT	CSARLPGTGNQPQHF
TRBJ2-7	TRBV20-1	TRBD1	NA	TGCAGTGCTAGAGAGGGGACAGCCAGGATTTACGAGCAGTACTTC	CSAREGTARIYEQYF
TRBJ2-1	TRBV6-1	NA	NA	TGTGCCAGCAGTGTGGGGGCCCTTACAGGGTACAATGAGCAGTTCTTC	CASSVGALTGYNEQFF
TRBJ2-2	TRBV20-1	NA	NA	TGCAGTGCCGGGGACAGGGGGTTATTGGGACTAGCGGGCGGGGAGCTGTTTTTT	CSAGDRGLLGLAGGELFF
TRBJ1-6	TRBV3-1	NA	NA	TGTGCCAGCAGCCAAAACCAGGGAAACTCACCCCTCCACTTT	CASSQNQGNSPLHF
TRBJ2-2	TRBV6-4	TRBD2	NA	TGTGCCAGCAGTGTGGCTAGCGGGAGCACCGGGGAGCTGTTTTTT	CASSVASGSTGELFF
TRBJ2-5	TRBV10-2	NA	few	TGCGCCAGCAGGCACACAGGTTCCGAGACCCAGTACTTC	CASRHTGSETQYF
TRBJ2-6	TRBV12-3/TRBV12-4	NA	NA	TGTGCCAGCAGTTTAGCTGGGGCCAACGTCCTGACTTTC	CASSLAGANVLTF
TRBJ2-1	TRBV7-9	NA	NA	TGTGCCAGCAGCCAACCTAGACGTTTGGGGAATGAGCAGTTCTTC	CASSQPRRLGNEQFF
TRBJ1-1	TRBV19	NA	once	TGTGCCAGTAGTATGACAGCCGGCCTGAACACTGAAGCTTTCTTT	CASSMTAGLNTEAFF
TRBJ2-5	TRBV7-8	NA	NA	TGTGCCAGCAGCTTAGTTAGGGAGACCCAGTACTTC	CASSLVRETQYF